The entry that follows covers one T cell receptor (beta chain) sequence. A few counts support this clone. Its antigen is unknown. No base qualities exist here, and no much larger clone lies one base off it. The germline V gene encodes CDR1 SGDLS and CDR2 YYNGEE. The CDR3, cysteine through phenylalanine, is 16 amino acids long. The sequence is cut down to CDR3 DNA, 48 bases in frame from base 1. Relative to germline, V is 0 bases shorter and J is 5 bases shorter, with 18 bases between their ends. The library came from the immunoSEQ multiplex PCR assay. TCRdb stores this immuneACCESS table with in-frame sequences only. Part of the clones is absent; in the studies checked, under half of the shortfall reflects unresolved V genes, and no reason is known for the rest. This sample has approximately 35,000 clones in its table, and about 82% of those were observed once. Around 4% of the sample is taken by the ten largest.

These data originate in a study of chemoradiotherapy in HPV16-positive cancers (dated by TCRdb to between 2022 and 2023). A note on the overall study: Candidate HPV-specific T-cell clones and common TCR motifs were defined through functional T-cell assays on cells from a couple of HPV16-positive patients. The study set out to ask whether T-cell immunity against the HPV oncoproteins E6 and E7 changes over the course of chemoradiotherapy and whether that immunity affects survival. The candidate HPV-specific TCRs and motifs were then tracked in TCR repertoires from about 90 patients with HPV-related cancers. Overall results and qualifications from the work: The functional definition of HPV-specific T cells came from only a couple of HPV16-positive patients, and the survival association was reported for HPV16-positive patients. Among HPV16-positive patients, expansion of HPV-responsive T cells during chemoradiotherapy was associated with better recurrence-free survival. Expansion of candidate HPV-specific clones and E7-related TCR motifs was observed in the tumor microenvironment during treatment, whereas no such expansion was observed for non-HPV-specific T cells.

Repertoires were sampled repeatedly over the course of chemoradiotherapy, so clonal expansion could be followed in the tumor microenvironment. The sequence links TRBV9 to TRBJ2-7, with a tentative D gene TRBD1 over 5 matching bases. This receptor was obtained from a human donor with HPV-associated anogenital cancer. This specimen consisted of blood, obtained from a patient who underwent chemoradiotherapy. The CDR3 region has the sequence CASSVGGSQVSHEQYF. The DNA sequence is TGTGCCAGCAGCGTAGGGGGATCACAGGTTAGCCACGAGCAGTACTTC.